Presented here are 29 T cell receptor beta chains from one specimen sequenced in a study of CD8 T cells in Susac syndrome. cDNA came from around 0.5 to 1 ug RNA primed by random hexamers. TCRdb passed the immunoSEQ multiplex PCR reads through MiXCR, listing each CDR3 protein once. The data show 400,000 or so distinct CDR3 sequences, with around 85% seen just once and about 0.1% held by the top ten. The specimen was CD8+ T cells from PBMCs. These receptors originate from a human donor with multiple sclerosis.

CDR3 sequence: CACSEGHYEQYF. CDR3 in DNA: TGTGCCTGTTCCGAGGGGCACTACGAGCAGTACTTC. The chain recombines TRBV7-9 with TRBJ2-7; D is tentatively TRBD1 or TRBD2 (5 bases each). CDR3 length: 12 amino acids. Trimming took off 11 bases at V and 3 bases at J, with 14 bases between the two ends. Germline V CDR1 and CDR2: SEHNR, FQNEAQ (reference sequence).

The J gene is TRBJ2-1, the V gene TRBV5-4; D ambiguous. Deletions cut 0 bases from V and 5 bases from J, with 9 bases between. From germline, CDR1 is SGHNT and CDR2 YYREEE (reference sequence). The CDR3 spans 14 residues. The CDR3 spells CASSLAPANNEQFF. For the CDR3, the DNA is TGTGCCAGCAGCTTGGCCCCAGCAAACAATGAGCAGTTCTTC.

V and J are TRBV6-2 or TRBV6-3 and TRBJ2-2, with a weak D call TRBD1 (6 bases). CDR1 and CDR2 (germline): MNHEY, SVGEGT. CDR3 size: 14 residues. V lost 7 bases and J 4 bases, leaving 13 bases between the germline ends. The CDR3 here is CASIQTGSTGELFF. CDR3 sequence (DNA): TGTGCCAGCATCCAGACAGGTAGCACCGGGGAGCTGTTTTTT.

With regard to this clonotype: Germline is not matched at one junction end, which may reflect a read error. The chain has TRBV14 and TRBJ2-1, with TRBD2 identical over 7 bases. This CDR3 is built from 14 residues. Germline V gene data show CDR1 as SGHDN and CDR2 as FVKESK. This CDR3 reads CASRQAGSYNEQFF. The CDR3 DNA is TGTGCCAGCAGACAAGCGGGGAGTTACAATGAGCAGTTCTTC.

The count of this clonotype is one. V usage is TRBV29-1 and J usage is TRBJ1-5; no clear D gene. The CDR3 consists of 15 residues. Germline CDR1 reads SQVTM; CDR2 reads ANQGSEA. V shed 5 bases and J shed 0 bases, with 14 bases lying between them. This CDR3 reads CSVFTEGDSNQPQHF. The CDR3 DNA reads TGCAGCGTTTTTACAGAGGGTGATAGCAATCAGCCCCAGCATTTT.

This sequence joins TRBV28 and TRBJ1-2; D is perhaps TRBD1 (5 bases). V was trimmed by 5 bases and J by 3 bases, leaving 10 bases between them. The CDR3 has 13 residues. CDR1 is MDHEN, CDR2 SYDVKM, per germline. CDR3 sequence reads: CASSPTDYYGYTF. For the CDR3, the DNA is TGTGCCAGCAGTCCGACAGATTACTATGGCTACACCTTC.

The chain uses TRBV5-1 and TRBJ1-1; 9 positions match TRBD1. Germline assignment: CDR1 SGHRS and CDR2 YFSETQ. V was clipped by 0 bases and J by 4 bases; unmatched bases: 13. The CDR3 consists of 18 residues. The CDR3 is CASSLANILGQGTTEAFF. In DNA, the CDR3 is TGCGCCAGCAGCTTGGCTAATATTTTGGGACAGGGAACCACTGAAGCTTTCTTT.

The chain uses TRBV3-1 and TRBJ2-2; TRBD2 agrees at 9 bases. Germline CDR1 LGHDT, CDR2 YNNKEL (reference sequence). With 4 bases clipped from V and 4 bases from J, the junction kept 7 bases outside the gene matches. CDR3 length: 16 amino acids. CDR3 in DNA: TGTGCCAGCAGCCTCGGGGGACTAGCTCGCACCGGGGAGCTGTTTTTT. As protein: CASSLGGLARTGELFF.

The chain has TRBV27 and TRBJ2-7; D not certain. V was pared by 3 bases and J by 4 bases, with 4 bases between. CDR1 MNHEY and CDR2 SMNVEV come from the germline V gene (reference sequence). The CDR3 loop spans 11 amino acids. In nucleotides, the CDR3 is TGTGCCAGCAGTTTTTTGTACGAGCAGTACTTC. This encodes CASSFLYEQYF.

This clonotype was picked up one time. The chain couples TRBV2 to TRBJ1-5; 8 nucleotides match TRBD1. Germline V gene data show CDR1 as SNHLY and CDR2 as FYNNEI. This CDR3 region has 16 residues. The trim removed 4 bases at V and 5 bases at J, leaving 10 bases unmatched. The CDR3, as DNA: TGTGCCAGCAGTGTTGGGGCTCAGGGGGCTCATCAGCCCCAGCATTTT. As protein: CASSVGAQGAHQPQHF. Filled out from reference TRBV2 and TRBJ1-5, the complete variable domain reads EPEVTQTPSHQVTQMGQEVILRCVPISNHLYFYWYRQILGQKVEFLVSFYNNEISEKSEIFDDQFSVERPDGSNFTLKIRSTKLEDSAMYFCASSVGAQGAHQPQHFGDGTRLSIL.

The rearrangement joins TRBV11-2 to TRBJ2-1; D is ambiguous. Germline V lookup: CDR1 SGHAT, CDR2 FQNNGV. Trimming left V 0 bases short and J 8 bases short, with 14 bases between. CDR3 length equals 15 residues. CDR3 sequence: CASSLDVSHLYEQFF. The CDR3 nucleotides are TGTGCCAGCAGCTTAGACGTATCCCACTTGTATGAGCAGTTCTTC. Based on the CDR3 plus reference TRBV11-2 and TRBJ2-1, the full variable domain is EAGVAQSPRYKIIEKRQSVAFWCNPISGHATLYWYQQILGQGPKLLIQFQNNGVVDDSQLPKDRFSAERLKGVDSTLKIQPAKLEDSAVYLCASSLDVSHLYEQFFGPGTRLTVL.

V gene TRBV28 combines with J gene TRBJ2-7, with TRBD2 identical over 8 bases. This CDR3 spans 18 amino acids. Trimming took 4 bases from V and 7 from J; bases not matched to a gene: 21. Germline loops: CDR1 MDHEN, CDR2 SYDVKM. The CDR3 DNA reads as TGTGCCAGCAGTTCATTGAACCCCCGGACTAGCATATTCCTTGAGCAGTACTTC. Translating it yields CASSSLNPRTSIFLEQYF.

The chain carries TRBV2 and TRBJ1-1; D not certain. CDR3 length: 14 residues. Looked up from germline, CDR1 is SNHLY and CDR2 is FYNNEI. Trimming stripped 3 bases from V and 5 bases from J, with 13 bases between. The CDR3 sequence: CASSEGGAWTEAFF. The CDR3 nucleotides read TGTGCCAGCAGTGAGGGTGGCGCTTGGACTGAAGCTTTCTTT.

There are a few counts of this clonotype. V is TRBV13 and J is TRBJ2-2, with 8 bases aligning to TRBD2. The CDR3 sequence is 15 residues long. CDR1 is PRHDT, CDR2 FYEKMQ, per germline (reference sequence). V lost 2 bases, J lost 6 bases, and 5 bases stayed unmatched. In nucleotides, the CDR3 is TGTGCCAGCAGCTTAAACGGGGGGGCGTCCGGGGAGCTGTTTTTT. This codes for CASSLNGGASGELFF.

This chain uses TRBV5-4 with TRBJ2-1; D is undetermined. The CDR3 extends over 14 amino acids. V lost 1 base and J 4 bases, leaving 9 bases between the germline ends. The germline V gene encodes CDR1 SGHNT and CDR2 YYREEE (reference sequence). DNA of the CDR3: TGTGCCAGCAGCTTGACAGAAGATTACAATGAGCAGTTCTTC. Its protein is CASSLTEDYNEQFF.

The chain combines TRBV7-9 with TRBJ1-1; D not resolved. The CDR3 loop spans 12 amino acids. V lost 3 bases and J lost 6, with 8 bases in between. From germline, CDR1 is SEHNR and CDR2 FQNEAQ (reference sequence). This chain's CDR3 is CASSLGYSEAFF. The CDR3 DNA sequence: TGTGCCAGCAGCTTGGGGTATTCTGAAGCTTTCTTT.

The chain combines TRBV28 with TRBJ1-3; 7 nucleotides line up with TRBD1. The CDR3 runs to 16 residues. Germline CDR1 MDHEN, CDR2 SYDVKM. V trimming: 3 bases; J trimming: 4 bases; junction bases outside the gene matches: 9. The CDR3 nucleotides are TGTGCCAGCAGTTTCGGGCAAGAGGGACAGGGAAACACCATATATTTT. Its protein is CASSFGQEGQGNTIYF.

This rearrangement joins TRBV4-1 to TRBJ1-1; D ambiguous. CDR3 length equals 15 residues. The germline CDR1 and CDR2 sequences are MGHRA and YSYEKL. Trimming took 1 base from V and 5 from J, leaving 14 bases between them. DNA for the CDR3: TGCGCCAGCAGCCAAGGCCGGGCGGGTGAAACTGAAGCTTTCTTT. Translation: CASSQGRAGETEAFF.

The J gene is TRBJ2-7, the V gene TRBV5-1; D is perhaps TRBD2 (5 bases). This CDR3 is 14 amino acids long. With 4 bases removed from V and 3 bases from J, the gap between germline ends came to 14 bases. The germline V gene encodes CDR1 SGHRS and CDR2 YFSETQ. The CDR3 is CASSADSPIYEQYF. As DNA, the CDR3 is TGCGCCAGCAGCGCGGACTCGCCAATCTACGAGCAGTACTTC.

The chain joins TRBV3-1 to TRBJ1-2; D possibly corresponds to TRBD1 (6 bases). The ends were cut back, 4 bases at V and 7 bases at J, with 10 bases in the middle. The germline CDR1 and CDR2 sequences are LGHDT and YNNKEL (reference sequence). The CDR3 sequence is 12 residues long. The CDR3 loop reads CASSPQGSGYTF. CDR3 in DNA: TGTGCCAGCAGCCCACAGGGATCTGGCTACACCTTC. Together with reference TRBV3-1 and TRBJ1-2, the CDR3 gives the full variable domain: DTAVSQTPKYLVTQMGNDKSIKCEQNLGHDTMYWYKQDSKKFLKIMFSYNNKELIINETVPNRFSPKSPDKAHLNLHINSLELGDSAVYFCASSPQGSGYTFGSGTRLTVV.

This clonotype was recorded a few times. V gene TRBV29-1 combines with J gene TRBJ2-7, with D perhaps being TRBD1 or TRBD2 (7 bases each). This CDR3 is 14 amino acids long. Germline values: CDR1 SQVTM, CDR2 ANQGSEA. Trimming shortened V by 7 bases and J by 3 bases, and 19 bases separated the two germline ends. This CDR3 reads CSATGQGGDYEQYF. CDR3 sequence (DNA): TGCAGCGCGACGGGGCAGGGGGGGGACTACGAGCAGTACTTC.

The J gene is TRBJ1-5, the V gene TRBV19; 7 nucleotides align to TRBD1. The CDR3 totals 15 residues. The germline V gene has CDR1 LNHDA and CDR2 SQIVND (reference sequence). J was trimmed by 4 bases and V by 4 bases; bases with no gene match: 7. CDR3 in amino acids: CASSSGTELNQPQHF. The DNA of the CDR3 is TGTGCCAGTAGTAGTGGGACAGAACTAAATCAGCCCCAGCATTTT.

This clonotype was found once. The J gene is TRBJ1-1, the V gene TRBV20-1; D is perhaps TRBD1 (6 bases). Germline V gives CDR1 DFQATT, CDR2 SNEGSKA (reference sequence). V lost 5 bases and J lost 1, with 14 bases in between. The CDR3 length is 14 residues. DNA for the CDR3: TGCAGTGCTCGGTCAGTACAGGGGAACACTGAAGCTTTCTTT. Its translation is CSARSVQGNTEAFF.

This clonotype was seen only once. V gene TRBV7-6 combines with J gene TRBJ2-5, with D unclear. V lost 1 base and J lost 0, with 6 bases in between. The germline V gene has CDR1 SGHVS and CDR2 FNYEAQ. CDR3 size: 14 residues. The CDR3 DNA reads as TGTGCCAGCAGCTTAGACCCGTACCAAGAGACCCAGTACTTC. It encodes CASSLDPYQETQYF.

The rearrangement uses TRBV15 and TRBJ1-5; D is possibly TRBD1 (5 bases). V was shortened by 5 bases and J by 7 bases, with 12 bases between the two germline ends. CDR3 length: 13 amino acids. CDR1 is LNHNV and CDR2 is YYDKDF in the germline V gene (reference sequence). This CDR3 is CATSAGLDQPQHF. The CDR3 DNA reads as TGTGCCACCAGCGCAGGGTTGGACCAGCCCCAGCATTTT.

For the CDR3, the DNA is TGCGCCAGCAGCCGACCGGGGGGGGGCCACGAGACCCAGTACTTC. This gives the protein CASSRPGGGHETQYF. This sequence joins TRBV4-1 and TRBJ2-5; TRBD2 aligns across 8 bases. With 4 bases clipped from V and 5 bases from J, the junction kept 9 bases outside the gene matches. CDR3 length: 15 residues. Germline V gene data show CDR1 as MGHRA and CDR2 as YSYEKL.

This chain uses TRBV6-1 with TRBJ1-5, with no clear D. The V end was cut by 7 bases, the J end by 7 bases, with 14 bases between. This CDR3 region has 13 residues. The germline V gene has CDR1 MNHNS and CDR2 SASEGT. The CDR3 here is CASTYPGGQPQHF. The CDR3 region has the DNA TGTGCCAGCACCTACCCCGGCGGGCAGCCCCAGCATTTT.

The V gene is TRBV10-3, the J gene TRBJ1-2, with a possible D match to TRBD1 (5 bases). Looked up from germline, CDR1 is ENHRY and CDR2 is SYGVKD. CDR3 length equals 15 residues. Trimming left V 3 bases short and J 2 bases short, with 13 bases between. CDR3 nucleotide sequence: TGTGCCATCAGTGATATCCGGGACGGAAACTATGGCTACACCTTC. Amino acids: CAISDIRDGNYGYTF.

This clonotype has a handful of counts. This chain joins TRBV6-6 and TRBJ2-1; unclear D gene. Trimming pared 0 bases from V and 8 bases from J, leaving 11 bases between. Germline CDR1 is MNHNY and CDR2 is SVGAGI (reference sequence). The CDR3 is 14 residues long. CDR3 DNA: TGTGCCAGCAGTTACTCGGGCAACCGTGATGAGCAGTTCTTC. Its protein is CASSYSGNRDEQFF.